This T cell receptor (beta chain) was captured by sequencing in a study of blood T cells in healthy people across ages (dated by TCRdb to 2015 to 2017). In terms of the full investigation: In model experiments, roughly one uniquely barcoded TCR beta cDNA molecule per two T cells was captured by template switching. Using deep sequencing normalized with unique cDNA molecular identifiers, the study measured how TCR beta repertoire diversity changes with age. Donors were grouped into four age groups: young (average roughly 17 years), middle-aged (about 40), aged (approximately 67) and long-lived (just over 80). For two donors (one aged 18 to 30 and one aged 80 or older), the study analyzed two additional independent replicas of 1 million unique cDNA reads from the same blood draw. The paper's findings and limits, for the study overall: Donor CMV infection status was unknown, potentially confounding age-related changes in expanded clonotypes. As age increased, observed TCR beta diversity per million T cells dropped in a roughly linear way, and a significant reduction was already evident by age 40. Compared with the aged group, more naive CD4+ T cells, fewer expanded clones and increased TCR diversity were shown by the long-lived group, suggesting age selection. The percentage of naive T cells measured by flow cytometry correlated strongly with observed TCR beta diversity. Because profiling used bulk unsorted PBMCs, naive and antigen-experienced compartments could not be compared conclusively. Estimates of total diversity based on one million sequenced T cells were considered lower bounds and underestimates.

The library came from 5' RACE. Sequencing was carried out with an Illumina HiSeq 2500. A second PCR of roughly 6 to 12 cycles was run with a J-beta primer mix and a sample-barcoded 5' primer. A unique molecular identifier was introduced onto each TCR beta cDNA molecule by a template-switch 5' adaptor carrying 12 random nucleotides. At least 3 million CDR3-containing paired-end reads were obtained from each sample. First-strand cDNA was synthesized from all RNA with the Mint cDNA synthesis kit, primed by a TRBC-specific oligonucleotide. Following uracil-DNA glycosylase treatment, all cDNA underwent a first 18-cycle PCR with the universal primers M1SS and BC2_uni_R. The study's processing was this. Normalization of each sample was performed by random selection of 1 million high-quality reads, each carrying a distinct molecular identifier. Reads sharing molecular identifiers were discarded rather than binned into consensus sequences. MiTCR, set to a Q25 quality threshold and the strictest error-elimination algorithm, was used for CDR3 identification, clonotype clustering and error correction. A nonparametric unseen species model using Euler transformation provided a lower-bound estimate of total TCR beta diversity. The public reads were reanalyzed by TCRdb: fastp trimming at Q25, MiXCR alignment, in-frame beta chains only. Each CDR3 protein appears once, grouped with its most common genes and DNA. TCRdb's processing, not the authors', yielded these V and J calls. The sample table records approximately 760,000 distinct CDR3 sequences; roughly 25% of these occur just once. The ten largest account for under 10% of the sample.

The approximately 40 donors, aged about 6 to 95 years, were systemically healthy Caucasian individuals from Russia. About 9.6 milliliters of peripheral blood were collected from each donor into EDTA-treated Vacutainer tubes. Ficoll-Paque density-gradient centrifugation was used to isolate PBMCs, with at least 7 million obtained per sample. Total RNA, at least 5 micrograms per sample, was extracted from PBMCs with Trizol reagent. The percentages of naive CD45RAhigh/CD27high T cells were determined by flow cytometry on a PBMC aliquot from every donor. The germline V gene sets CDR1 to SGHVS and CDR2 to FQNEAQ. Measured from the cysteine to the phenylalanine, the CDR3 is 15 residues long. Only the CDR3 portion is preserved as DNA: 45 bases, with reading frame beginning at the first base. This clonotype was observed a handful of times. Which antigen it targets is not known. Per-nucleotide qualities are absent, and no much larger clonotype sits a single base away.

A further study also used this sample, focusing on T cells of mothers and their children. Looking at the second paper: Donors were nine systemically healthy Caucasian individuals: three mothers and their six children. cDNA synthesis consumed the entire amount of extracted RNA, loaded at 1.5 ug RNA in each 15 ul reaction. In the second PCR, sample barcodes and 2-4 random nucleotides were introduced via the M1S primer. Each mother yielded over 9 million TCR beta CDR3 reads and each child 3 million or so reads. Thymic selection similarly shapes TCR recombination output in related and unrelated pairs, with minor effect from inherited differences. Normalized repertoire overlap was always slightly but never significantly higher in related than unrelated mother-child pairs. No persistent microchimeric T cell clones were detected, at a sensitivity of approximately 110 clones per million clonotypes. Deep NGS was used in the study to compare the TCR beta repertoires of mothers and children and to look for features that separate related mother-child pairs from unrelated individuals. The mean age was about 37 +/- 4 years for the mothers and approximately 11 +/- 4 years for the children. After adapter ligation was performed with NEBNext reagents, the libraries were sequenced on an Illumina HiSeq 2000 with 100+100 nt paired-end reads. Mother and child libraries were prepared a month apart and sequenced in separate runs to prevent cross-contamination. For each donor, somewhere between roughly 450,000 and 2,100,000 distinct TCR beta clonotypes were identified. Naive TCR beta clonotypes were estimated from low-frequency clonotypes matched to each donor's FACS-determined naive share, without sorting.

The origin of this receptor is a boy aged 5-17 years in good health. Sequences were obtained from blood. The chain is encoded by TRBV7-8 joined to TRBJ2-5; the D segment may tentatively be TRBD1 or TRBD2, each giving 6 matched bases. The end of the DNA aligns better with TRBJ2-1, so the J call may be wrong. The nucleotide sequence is TGTGCCAGCAGCTCCGGTGGAGGGACACACAATGAGCAGTTCTTC. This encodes CASSSGGGTHNEQFF.